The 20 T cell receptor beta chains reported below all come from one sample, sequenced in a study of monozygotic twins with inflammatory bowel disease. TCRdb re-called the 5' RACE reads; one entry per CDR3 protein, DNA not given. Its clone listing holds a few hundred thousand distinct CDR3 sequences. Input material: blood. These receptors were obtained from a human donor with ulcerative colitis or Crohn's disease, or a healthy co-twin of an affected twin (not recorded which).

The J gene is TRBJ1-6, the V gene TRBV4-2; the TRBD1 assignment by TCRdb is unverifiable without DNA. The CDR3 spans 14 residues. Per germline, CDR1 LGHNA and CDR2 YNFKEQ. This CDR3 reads CASSQDRGNSPLHF.

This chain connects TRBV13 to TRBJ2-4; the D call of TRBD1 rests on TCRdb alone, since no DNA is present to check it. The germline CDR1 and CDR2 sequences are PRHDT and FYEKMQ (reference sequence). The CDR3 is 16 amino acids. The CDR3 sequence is CASSPRDSGEKNIQYF.

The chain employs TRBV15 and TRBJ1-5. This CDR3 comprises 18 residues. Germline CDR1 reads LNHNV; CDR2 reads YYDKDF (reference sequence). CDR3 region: CATSRESAQNLINQPQHF.

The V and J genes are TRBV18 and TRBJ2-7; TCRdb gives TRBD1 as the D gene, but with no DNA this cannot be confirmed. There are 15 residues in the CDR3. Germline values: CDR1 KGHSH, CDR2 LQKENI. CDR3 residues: CASSPPTGVAYEQYF. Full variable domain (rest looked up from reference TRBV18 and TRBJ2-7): NAGVMQNPRHLVRRRGQEARLRCSPMKGHSHVYWYRQLPEEGLKFMVYLQKENIIDESGMPKERFSAEFPKEGPSILRIQQVVRGDSAAYFCASSPPTGVAYEQYFGPGTRLTVT.

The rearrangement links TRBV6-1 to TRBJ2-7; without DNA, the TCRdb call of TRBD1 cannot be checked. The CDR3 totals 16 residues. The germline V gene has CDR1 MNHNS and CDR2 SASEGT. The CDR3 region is CASSEPGTGNPYEQYF.

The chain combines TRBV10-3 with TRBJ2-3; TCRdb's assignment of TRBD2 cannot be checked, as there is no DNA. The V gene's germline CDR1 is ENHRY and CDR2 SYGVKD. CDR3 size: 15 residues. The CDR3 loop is CAISDHSGGEYTQYF.

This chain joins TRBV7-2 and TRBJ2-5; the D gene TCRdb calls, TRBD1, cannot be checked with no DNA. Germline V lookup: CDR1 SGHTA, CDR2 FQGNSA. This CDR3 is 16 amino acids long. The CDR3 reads CASTHLNGGAEETQYF.

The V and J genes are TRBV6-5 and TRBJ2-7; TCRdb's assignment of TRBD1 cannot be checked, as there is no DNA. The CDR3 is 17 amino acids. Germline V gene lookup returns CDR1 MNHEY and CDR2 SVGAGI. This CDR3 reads CASSSVFRDRITYEQYF.

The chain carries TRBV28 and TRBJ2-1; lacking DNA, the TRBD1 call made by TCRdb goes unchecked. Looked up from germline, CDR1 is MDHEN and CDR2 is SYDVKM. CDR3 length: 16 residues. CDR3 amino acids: CASKSMRRGRNNEQFF.

CDR3: CASRLGTSAQYF. This chain links TRBV6-5 with TRBJ2-5; TCRdb designates TRBD2, a call that cannot be tested without DNA. CDR3 length equals 12 residues. Germline CDR1 MNHEY, CDR2 SVGAGI.

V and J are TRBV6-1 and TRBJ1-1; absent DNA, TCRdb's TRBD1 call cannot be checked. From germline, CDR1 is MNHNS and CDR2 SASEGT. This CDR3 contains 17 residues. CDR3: CASSEWADRKLNTEAFF.

The CDR3 is CASSSLAGTGPGYTF. V gene TRBV7-2 combines with J gene TRBJ1-2; checking the TCRdb D call of TRBD1 is not possible without DNA. CDR1 and CDR2 (germline): SGHTA, FQGNSA. CDR3 length: 15 residues.

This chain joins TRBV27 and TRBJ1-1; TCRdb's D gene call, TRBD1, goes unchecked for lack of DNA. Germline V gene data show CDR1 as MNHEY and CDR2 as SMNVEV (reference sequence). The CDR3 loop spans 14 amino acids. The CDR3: CASSEQGKRTEAFF.

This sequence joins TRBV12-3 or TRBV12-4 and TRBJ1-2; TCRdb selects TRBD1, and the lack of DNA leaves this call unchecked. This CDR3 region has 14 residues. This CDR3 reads CASSPTGFDYGYTF.

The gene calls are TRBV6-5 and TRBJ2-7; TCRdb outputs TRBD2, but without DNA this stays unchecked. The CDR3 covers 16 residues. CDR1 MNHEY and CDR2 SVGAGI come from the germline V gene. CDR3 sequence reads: CASSYSSLAGNTEQYF.

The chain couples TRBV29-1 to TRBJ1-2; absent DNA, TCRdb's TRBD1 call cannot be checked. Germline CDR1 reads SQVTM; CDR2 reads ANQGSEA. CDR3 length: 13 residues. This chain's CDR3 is CSVELQGARGYTF.

The CDR3: CASSLDGFLGRGPTDTQYF. The rearrangement uses TRBV12-3 or TRBV12-4 and TRBJ2-3; as DNA is missing, the TRBD1 call by TCRdb cannot be tested. The CDR3 spans 19 residues.

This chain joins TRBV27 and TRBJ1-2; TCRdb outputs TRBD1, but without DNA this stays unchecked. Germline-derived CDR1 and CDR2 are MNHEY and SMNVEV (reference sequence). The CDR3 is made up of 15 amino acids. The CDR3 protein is CASSRETGGGYGYTF.

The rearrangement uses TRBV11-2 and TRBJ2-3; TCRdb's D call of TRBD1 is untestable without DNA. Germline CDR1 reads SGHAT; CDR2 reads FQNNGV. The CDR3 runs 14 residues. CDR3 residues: CASRGQANTDTQYF.

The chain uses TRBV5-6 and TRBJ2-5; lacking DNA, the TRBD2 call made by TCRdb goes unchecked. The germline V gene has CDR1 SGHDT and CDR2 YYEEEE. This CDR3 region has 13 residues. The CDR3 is CASSFLGAQTQYF.